Listed here is a single T cell receptor (beta chain). The CDR3 loop spans 15 amino acids. Trimming removed 5 bases at V and 7 bases at J, with 20 bases between. The germline V gene encodes CDR1 SGHAT and CDR2 FQNNGV. Using immunoSEQ multiplex PCR, the repertoire was profiled, and TCRdb retains in-frame clones only, with some absent. The sample holds under 100,000 clones, roughly 89% seen once. The data were obtained in a study of OX40 agonist ivuxolimab in advanced cancers. Overall study: As their treatment, patients were administered ivuxolimab, an agonistic anti-OX40 (CD134) antibody.

The chain is built from TRBV11-2 and TRBJ1-2; possibly TRBD1 for D (6 bases). The sequencing here drew on CD4+ or CD8+ T cells sorted from blood, taken in a trial of the OX40 agonist ivuxolimab. This TCR was recovered from an adult with an advanced solid tumor such as melanoma, head and neck, liver or kidney cancer. The DNA of the CDR3 is TGTGCCAGCAGCCCGAGTGGGGGGCGTGGGACTGGCTACACCTTC. Its protein is CASSPSGGRGTGYTF.